A selection of T cell receptor beta chains follows, all from one sample in a study of shared clonotypes between healthy human individuals. Repertoires were generated with immunoSEQ multiplex PCR, while TCRdb's copy carries only in-frame clones and drops some. The sample includes about 1.5 million clones, about 98% seen only once; the top ten take approximately 0.44%. Material: naive CD4+ T cells sorted from blood. The receptor source for this set is a young man in good health. Each CDR3 is given with its conserved first and last residue. D genes are given only for firm matches. Only some rows state a clone size, as once, few, many or a class for expanded clones.

V	J	D	size	DNA	CDR3
TRBV28	TRBJ1-2	NA	NA	TGTGCCAGCAGTACGGCCCCGAGCTATGGCTACACCTTC	CASSTAPSYGYTF
TRBV27	TRBJ2-7	TRBD1	NA	TGTGCCAGCAGTTTAGTAGGACAGGGGTTTAGCGAGCAGTACTTC	CASSLVGQGFSEQYF
TRBV29-1	TRBJ2-7	NA	NA	TGCAGCGTCCGGGCTCCTCCGTACGAGCAGTACTTC	CSVRAPPYEQYF
TRBV6-1	TRBJ1-5	NA	NA	TGTGCCAGCAGTGGGGGGGAACAGCCCCAGCATTTT	CASSGGEQPQHF
TRBV9	TRBJ2-3	NA	NA	TGTGCCAGCAGCGTAGTTTCGGCTTCAGATACGCAGTATTTT	CASSVVSASDTQYF
TRBV9	TRBJ2-1	NA	once	TGTGCCAGCAGCGCCAGTGGGGATTACAATGAGCAGTTCTTC	CASSASGDYNEQFF
TRBV10-2	TRBJ1-2	TRBD1	once	TGCGCCAGCAGTCGGACAGGGGACCATAACTATGGCTACACCTTC	CASSRTGDHNYGYTF
TRBV18	TRBJ2-1	TRBD1	NA	TGTGCCAGCTCACCACTTTCGGGACAGGGGTCCTACAATGAGCAGTTCTTC	CASSPLSGQGSYNEQFF
TRBV5-1	TRBJ1-5	TRBD1	NA	TGCGCCAGCAGCTTGGGACAGGGGGCTGGCAATCAGCCCCAGCATTTT	CASSLGQGAGNQPQHF
TRBV5-5	TRBJ2-5	NA	NA	TGTGCCAGCAGCTTGGAAGGGTACGAGACCCAGTACTTC	CASSLEGYETQYF
TRBV18	TRBJ1-3	NA	NA	TGTGCCAGCTCACCAGAACAAGGAAACACCATATATTTT	CASSPEQGNTIYF
TRBV29-1	TRBJ1-1	NA	NA	TGCAGCGTTGATGACCCCGGGACTGAAGCTTTCTTT	CSVDDPGTEAFF
TRBV7-6	TRBJ2-2	NA	NA	TGTGCCAGCAGCTCCAGCTCGATTTTGGCCGGGGAGCTGTTTTTT	CASSSSSILAGELFF
TRBV9	TRBJ2-5	TRBD2	once	TGTGCCAGCAGCGTAGATACAGCGGGAGGACTCCAAGAGACCCAGTACTTC	CASSVDTAGGLQETQYF
TRBV2	TRBJ2-7	NA	once	TGTGCCAGCAACGCATTGCCGGGAGACTACGAGCAGTACTTC	CASNALPGDYEQYF
TRBV28	TRBJ1-2	TRBD1	NA	TGTGCCAGCAGAGCAGGGGGGCCAGGGGATGGCTACACCTTC	CASRAGGPGDGYTF